The 31 T cell receptor beta chains reported below all come from one sample, sequenced in a study of blood T cell repertoires in COVID-19. Produced via immunoSEQ multiplex PCR; TCRdb's table is partial and in-frame only. The table lists 30,000 or so clones, around 92% of them singletons, with approximately 3.4% in the top ten. Sample: peripheral blood. The receptors stem from a human donor in a cohort sampled during active COVID-19.

Written as DNA, the CDR3 is TGTGCCACCAGCAGGCGACAGGGACGGAACAATGAGCAGTTCTTC. Translated: CATSRRQGRNNEQFF. The chain combines TRBV15 with TRBJ2-1; TRBD1 matches at 7 bases. Germline trimming cut 3 bases from V and 5 bases from J; bases unmatched to any gene: 7. This CDR3 comprises 15 residues. Germline V gene data show CDR1 as LNHNV and CDR2 as YYDKDF (reference sequence).

This clone was picked up one time. The chain is built from TRBV28 and TRBJ1-5, with 7 bases identical to TRBD1. Germline-derived CDR1 and CDR2 are MDHEN and SYDVKM. V trimming: 5 bases; J trimming: 2 bases; junction bases outside the gene matches: 9. The CDR3 sequence is 16 residues long. The chain's CDR3 is CASSVRQGSRNQPQHF. The CDR3 nucleotides are TGTGCCAGCAGTGTCAGACAGGGTTCCCGCAATCAGCCCCAGCATTTT.

Worth noting for this clone: Other DNA sequences in this specimen translate into the identical CDR3. This chain links TRBV9 with TRBJ1-2, with D possibly being TRBD1 (5 bases). V lost 0 bases and J 8 bases, leaving 14 bases between the germline ends. Germline CDR1 is SGDLS and CDR2 is YYNGEE. This CDR3 has 14 amino acids. CDR3 sequence (DNA): TGTGCCAGCAGCGTAGGGGGAATCGGGGGGGGCTACACCTTC. Translated: CASSVGGIGGGYTF.

The gene calls are TRBV23-1 and TRBJ1-3; D uncertain. TRBV23-1 is an ORF, and what it does is uncertain. Trimming pared 2 bases from V and 2 bases from J, leaving 10 bases between. This CDR3 contains 15 residues. CDR3 loop: CASSQRVIPGNTIYF. CDR3 coding DNA: TGCGCCAGCAGTCAACGGGTCATTCCTGGAAACACCATATATTTT.

This chain links TRBV18 with TRBJ2-3; TRBD2 aligns across 7 bases. Looked up from germline, CDR1 is KGHSH and CDR2 is LQKENI. Losses at the gene ends were 2 bases for V and 10 bases for J; bases not matched to a gene: 6. The CDR3 is 13 residues long. DNA of the CDR3: TGTGCCAGCTCACCAGTAGGGGCGGGGGCGCAGTATTTT. This codes for CASSPVGAGAQYF.

CDR3 loop: CASSLAASGTSDTQYF. DNA for the CDR3: TGTGCCAGCAGCTTGGCGGCTAGCGGGACCTCAGATACGCAGTATTTT. The chain links TRBV5-4 to TRBJ2-3, with 9 nucleotides matching TRBD2. Trimming took 0 bases from V and 4 from J; bases not matched to a gene: 6. Germline assignment: CDR1 SGHNT and CDR2 YYREEE (reference sequence). The CDR3 has 16 amino acids.

This CDR3 reads CASSEPGVNSPLHF. The CDR3 nucleotides are TGTGCCAGCAGTGAACCAGGGGTTAATTCACCCCTCCACTTT. The V and J genes are TRBV6-1 and TRBJ1-6; possibly TRBD1 for D (6 bases). From germline, CDR1 is MNHNS and CDR2 SASEGT. V was cut by 2 bases and J by 6 bases, with 8 bases left in between. The CDR3 spans 14 residues.

This chain joins TRBV19 and TRBJ2-3; TRBD1 agrees at 8 bases. V lost 7 bases and J lost 0; bases outside the gene matches: 18. The CDR3 covers 19 residues. Germline V lookup: CDR1 LNHDA, CDR2 SQIVND (reference sequence). The chain's CDR3 is CASKRTGSRRASSTDTQYF. DNA of the CDR3: TGTGCCAGTAAGCGGACAGGGTCACGACGCGCATCTAGCACAGATACGCAGTATTTT.

The chain carries TRBV28 and TRBJ1-1; D gene uncertain. The V end lost 8 bases, the J end lost 5 bases, and 9 bases lay between the germline ends. Germline CDR1 MDHEN, CDR2 SYDVKM. The CDR3 runs 11 residues. As DNA, the CDR3 is TGTGCCAGCCCAGACGGGACTGAAGCTTTCTTT. Its protein is CASPDGTEAFF.

V gene TRBV7-8 combines with J gene TRBJ2-6; D possibly corresponds to TRBD1 (6 bases). The CDR3 runs to 16 residues. V lost 7 bases and J 0 bases, leaving 13 bases between the germline ends. CDR1 is SGHVS, CDR2 FQNEAQ, per germline. CDR3 nucleotides: TGTGCCAGCACCTACAGGGAAGGCTCTGGGGCCAACGTCCTGACTTTC. Protein product: CASTYREGSGANVLTF.

The V call is TRBV20-1, the J call TRBJ2-3, with TRBD2 matching 8 bases. The V segment lost 3 bases and the J segment 2 bases; nucleotides outside the gene matches: 7. Germline V gives CDR1 DFQATT, CDR2 SNEGSKA (reference sequence). The CDR3 sequence is 15 residues long. CDR3 DNA: TGCAGTGCTAGTTTGCGGGGGGCCGACACAGATACGCAGTATTTT. Translating gives CSASLRGADTDTQYF.

This clone was seen a few times. The rearrangement joins TRBV27 to TRBJ1-2; D is ambiguous. CDR1 is MNHEY, CDR2 SMNVEV, per germline (reference sequence). V gave up 2 bases and J gave up 4 bases, with 11 bases separating them. CDR3 length: 14 amino acids. This chain's CDR3 is CASSLNGGAYGYTF. The CDR3 coding sequence is TGTGCCAGCAGTTTAAATGGCGGCGCCTATGGCTACACCTTC.

The rearrangement joins TRBV5-1 to TRBJ2-7; TRBD2 is a possible D gene (6 bases). CDR1 is SGHRS and CDR2 is YFSETQ in the germline V gene. CDR3 length equals 13 residues. Trimming took 3 bases from V and 0 from J, leaving 7 bases between them. The CDR3 spells CASSSGGSYEQYF. For the CDR3, the DNA is TGCGCCAGCAGCTCCGGGGGCTCCTACGAGCAGTACTTC.

The rearrangement uses TRBV7-6 and TRBJ2-7; 12 nucleotides align to TRBD2. The CDR3 extends over 14 amino acids. Germline V gene sequence: CDR1 SGHVS, CDR2 FNYEAQ. The V segment lost 5 bases and the J segment 3 bases; nucleotides outside the gene matches: 2. CDR3 in DNA: TGTGCCAGCAGCCCGGGACTAGCGGGCTACGAGCAGTACTTC. Amino acids: CASSPGLAGYEQYF.

The V call is TRBV4-3, the J call TRBJ2-2; TRBD2 might be the D (7 bases). CDR1 LGHNA and CDR2 YSLEER come from the germline V gene. The CDR3 spans 15 residues. V was trimmed by 0 bases and J by 6 bases, leaving 11 bases between them. The CDR3 region has the DNA TGCGCCAGCAGCCAAGATGGAGGGGGGGCCGGGGAGCTGTTTTTT. As protein: CASSQDGGGAGELFF.

This chain uses TRBV12-3 or TRBV12-4 with TRBJ2-3; D gene ambiguous. The CDR3 totals 13 residues. Trimming took off 5 bases at V and 5 bases at J, with 11 bases between the two ends. The CDR3 DNA follows: TGTGCCAGCAGTCCCACCCAACAAGATACGCAGTATTTT. Translated: CASSPTQQDTQYF.

This clone showed up just a few times. The genes are TRBV4-2 and TRBJ1-1; TRBD1 matches at 8 bases. CDR1 and CDR2 (germline): LGHNA, YNFKEQ. The CDR3 length is 14 residues. The junction had 5 bases not matched to a gene; V was cut back by 6 bases and J by 2 bases. CDR3 region: CASRGTGPNTEAFF. The CDR3 DNA is TGTGCCAGCAGAGGGACAGGCCCCAACACTGAAGCTTTCTTT.

The chain recombines TRBV14 with TRBJ2-3; D is possibly TRBD2 (7 bases). Germline loops: CDR1 SGHDN, CDR2 FVKESK. Trimming took 6 bases from V and 2 from J, leaving 12 bases between them. The CDR3 covers 14 residues. This CDR3 reads CASSPGGPTDTQYF. Written as DNA, the CDR3 is TGTGCCAGCAGTCCGGGGGGCCCCACAGATACGCAGTATTTT.

The chain uses TRBV4-2 and TRBJ2-3; no firm D call. Deletions cut 1 base from V and 1 base from J, with 12 bases between. This CDR3 comprises 16 residues. The germline V gene has CDR1 LGHNA and CDR2 YNFKEQ. The DNA of the CDR3 is TGTGCCAGCAGCCAAGTGGGCCAGATGGGCACAGATACGCAGTATTTT. Amino acid sequence: CASSQVGQMGTDTQYF.

The chain employs TRBV11-2 and TRBJ2-2, with TRBD2 matching over 8 bases. Germline lookup yields CDR1 SGHAT and CDR2 FQNNGV. Trimming cost V 1 base and J 6 bases; bases outside gene matches: 10. The CDR3 totals 17 residues. For the CDR3, the DNA is TGTGCCAGCAGCTTAGGTTTCGCGGCGGGGGGTTCCGGGGAGCTGTTTTTT. Translated, it gives CASSLGFAAGGSGELFF.

The rearrangement links TRBV4-3 to TRBJ2-2; D gene unclear. The CDR3 is 15 residues long. Per the germline V gene, CDR1 is LGHNA and CDR2 is YSLEER. The V end was cut by 0 bases, the J end by 1 base, with 6 bases between. CDR3 bases: TGCGCCAGCAGCCAAGAACTCTTGAACACCGGGGAGCTGTTTTTT. It encodes CASSQELLNTGELFF.

V is TRBV7-2 and J is TRBJ1-1; the D gene is possibly TRBD1 (5 bases). The V end lost 6 bases, the J end lost 0 bases, and 8 bases lay between the germline ends. Looked up from germline, CDR1 is SGHTA and CDR2 is FQGNSA. CDR3 length equals 13 residues. The chain's CDR3 is CASREDMNTEAFF. Written as DNA, the CDR3 is TGTGCCAGCAGAGAGGACATGAACACTGAAGCTTTCTTT.

The CDR3, as DNA: TGTGCCAGCAGTTTACTTTCAGTCGCCGAAGCTTTCTTT. Amino acid sequence: CASSLLSVAEAFF. The chain couples TRBV12-3 or TRBV12-4 to TRBJ1-1, with D unclear. V lost 2 bases and J lost 8, with 12 bases in between. This CDR3 region has 13 residues.

The CDR3 DNA follows: TGCGCCAGCAGCCTGGGAGGTAGCGGGGGATACGAGCAGTACTTC. This codes for CASSLGGSGGYEQYF. The rearrangement uses TRBV4-1 and TRBJ2-7; TRBD2 matches at 9 bases. Per germline, CDR1 MGHRA and CDR2 YSYEKL. The CDR3 contains 15 residues. With V trimmed by 4 bases and J by 4 bases, 8 bases remained unmatched.

For the CDR3, the DNA is TGTGCCAGCAGCCAATACGGGGGATCTGAAGCTTTCTTT. Translating gives CASSQYGGSEAFF. The chain has TRBV3-1 (or the pseudogene TRBV3-2) and TRBJ1-1, with a possible D match to TRBD1 (5 bases). The germline V gene encodes CDR1 LGHDT and CDR2 YNNKEL (reference sequence). This CDR3 comprises 13 residues. Trimming removed 2 bases from V and 6 bases from J, with 10 bases in between.

This chain links TRBV7-2 with TRBJ2-1; 13 positions match TRBD2. The CDR3 loop spans 16 amino acids. V was clipped by 2 bases and J by 8 bases; unmatched bases: 6. CDR1 is SGHTA, CDR2 FQGNSA, per germline. Here the CDR3 reads CASSLYTSGGGDEQFF. For the CDR3, the DNA is TGTGCCAGCAGCTTATATACTAGCGGGGGGGGCGATGAGCAGTTCTTC.

The chain carries TRBV28 and TRBJ2-7; D ambiguous. The CDR3 is 14 residues long. Trimming pared 5 bases from V and 0 bases from J, leaving 11 bases between. The germline CDR1 and CDR2 sequences are MDHEN and SYDVKM. CDR3: CASSESHPSYEQYF. The CDR3 DNA follows: TGTGCCAGCAGTGAGTCCCACCCCTCCTACGAGCAGTACTTC.

V and J are TRBV5-1 and TRBJ1-6; tentatively, D is TRBD1 (5 bases). The CDR3 sequence is 15 residues long. Germline CDR1 is SGHRS and CDR2 is YFSETQ. V gave up 6 bases and J gave up 0 bases, with 10 bases separating them. CDR3 in amino acids: CASTTGSSYNSPLHF. As DNA, the CDR3 is TGCGCCAGCACCACAGGTTCCTCCTATAATTCACCCCTCCACTTT.

The chain employs TRBV5-1 and TRBJ2-3, with TRBD2 identical over 8 bases. CDR1 SGHRS and CDR2 YFSETQ come from the germline V gene. V shed 4 bases and J 0 bases; nucleotides not matched to a gene: 4. This CDR3 has 15 residues. CDR3 residues: CASSQREISTDTQYF. The CDR3 coding sequence is TGCGCCAGCAGCCAGCGGGAGATTAGCACAGATACGCAGTATTTT. The variable domain in full, with the rest retrieved from reference TRBV5-1 and TRBJ2-3, is KAGVTQTPRYLIKTRGQQVTLSCSPISGHRSVSWYQQTPGQGLQFLFEYFSETQRNKGNFPGRFSGRQFSNSRSEMNVSTLELGDSALYLCASSQREISTDTQYFGPGTRLTVL.

The chain joins TRBV30 to TRBJ1-6, with D maybe TRBD1 (5 bases). The length of the CDR3 is 13 residues. The germline V gene encodes CDR1 GTSNPN and CDR2 SVGIG (reference sequence). Trimming stripped 6 bases from V and 6 bases from J, with 12 bases between. The CDR3 sequence is CACTGDGNSPLHF. As DNA, the CDR3 is TGTGCCTGTACAGGTGATGGTAATTCACCCCTCCACTTT.

V usage is TRBV19 and J usage is TRBJ1-5, with 9 bases that match TRBD1. CDR1 and CDR2 (germline): LNHDA, SQIVND (reference sequence). The CDR3 sequence is 16 residues long. The trim removed 6 bases at V and 5 bases at J, leaving 11 bases unmatched. The CDR3 spells CASSQAGQGGYQPQHF. The CDR3 DNA reads as TGTGCCAGTAGCCAAGCGGGACAGGGCGGATATCAGCCCCAGCATTTT.